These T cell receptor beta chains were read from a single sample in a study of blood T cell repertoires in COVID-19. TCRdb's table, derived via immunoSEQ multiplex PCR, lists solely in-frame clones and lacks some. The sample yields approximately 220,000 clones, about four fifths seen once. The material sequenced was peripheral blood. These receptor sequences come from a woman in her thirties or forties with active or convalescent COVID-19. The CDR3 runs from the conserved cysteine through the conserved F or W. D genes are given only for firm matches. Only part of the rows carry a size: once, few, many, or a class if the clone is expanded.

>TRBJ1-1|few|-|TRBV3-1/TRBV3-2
CASSLRVNTEAFF
TGTGCCAGCAGCCTCAGGGTGAACACTGAAGCTTTCTTT
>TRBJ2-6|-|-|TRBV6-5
CASVGWGTRNVLTF
TGTGCCAGCGTCGGGTGGGGGACACGCAACGTCCTGACTTTC
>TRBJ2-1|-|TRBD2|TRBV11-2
CASSVPSGRRNEQFF
TGTGCCAGCAGCGTCCCTAGCGGGAGACGGAATGAGCAGTTCTTC
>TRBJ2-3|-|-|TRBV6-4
CASSDSSASSTDTQYF
TGTGCCAGCAGTGACTCGAGTGCTAGCAGCACAGATACGCAGTATTTT
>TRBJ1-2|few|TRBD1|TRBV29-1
CSVAGQGNNYGYTF
TGCAGCGTTGCAGGACAGGGAAATAACTATGGCTACACCTTC
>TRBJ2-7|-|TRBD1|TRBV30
CAWSTGGPYEQYF
TGTGCCTGGAGCACAGGGGGACCCTACGAGCAGTACTTC
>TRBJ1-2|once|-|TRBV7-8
CASSPEFFQDGYTF
TGTGCCAGCAGCCCCGAGTTTTTCCAGGATGGCTACACCTTC
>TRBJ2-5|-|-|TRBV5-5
CASSLGGVGIQETQYF
TGTGCCAGCAGCCTCGGAGGGGTGGGAATTCAAGAGACCCAGTACTTC
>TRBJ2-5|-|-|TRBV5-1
CASSRMTGGGGRETQYF
TGCGCCAGCAGCCGGATGACAGGAGGCGGGGGTCGGGAGACCCAGTACTTC
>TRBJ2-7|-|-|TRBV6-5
CASSWAGNSYEQYF
TGTGCCAGCAGTTGGGCGGGGAACTCCTACGAGCAGTACTTC
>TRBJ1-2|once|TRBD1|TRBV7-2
CASSLADRFGGYTF
TGTGCCAGCAGCTTAGCGGACAGGTTTGGTGGCTACACCTTC
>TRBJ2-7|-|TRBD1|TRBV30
CAWSAGGGYEQYF
TGTGCCTGGAGTGCAGGGGGCGGGTACGAGCAGTACTTC
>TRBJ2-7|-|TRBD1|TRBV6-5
CASSPLGTGAYEQYF
TGTGCCAGCAGCCCCCTGGGGACAGGCGCCTACGAGCAGTACTTC
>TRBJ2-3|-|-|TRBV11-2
CASSLAPGLDTQYF
TGTGCCAGCAGCTTAGCACCGGGACTAGATACGCAGTATTTT
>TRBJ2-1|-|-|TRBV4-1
CASRDPGQHNEQFF
TGCGCCAGCAGAGATCCAGGACAGCACAATGAGCAGTTCTTC
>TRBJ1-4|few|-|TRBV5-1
CASSLGQATNEKLFF
TGCGCCAGCAGCTTGGGACAGGCCACTAATGAAAAACTGTTTTTT
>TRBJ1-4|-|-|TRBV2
CASIPYRGNEKLFF
TGTGCCAGCATCCCGTACCGGGGGAATGAAAAACTGTTTTTT
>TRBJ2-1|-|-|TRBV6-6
CASSNPVRTENNEQFF
TGTGCCAGCAGCAACCCCGTGCGGACAGAGAACAATGAGCAGTTCTTC
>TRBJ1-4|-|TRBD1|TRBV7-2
CASSLTGSEKLFF
TGTGCCAGCAGCCTGACAGGGAGTGAAAAACTGTTTTTT
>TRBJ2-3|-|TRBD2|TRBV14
CASSRLAGSGADTQYF
TGTGCCAGCAGCCGACTAGCGGGAAGCGGGGCAGATACGCAGTATTTT
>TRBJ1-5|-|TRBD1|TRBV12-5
CASAQGARGNQPQHF
TGTGCTAGTGCCCAGGGGGCGAGGGGCAATCAGCCCCAGCATTTT
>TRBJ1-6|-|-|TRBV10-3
CAITEASYNSPLHF
TGTGCCATCACGGAGGCGTCCTATAATTCACCCCTCCACTTT
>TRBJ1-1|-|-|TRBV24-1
CATSDRYRSRAFF
TGTGCCACCAGTGACCGCTACAGGTCTCGGGCTTTCTTT
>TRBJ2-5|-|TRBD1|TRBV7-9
CASSLTGEETQYF
TGTGCCAGCAGCCTGACAGGGGAAGAGACCCAGTACTTC
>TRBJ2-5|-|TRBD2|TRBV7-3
CASSVSGGKGETQYF
TGTGCCAGCAGCGTTAGCGGGGGGAAGGGGGAGACCCAGTACTTC
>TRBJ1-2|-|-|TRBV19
CASSIGWGDYGYTF
TGTGCCAGTAGTATCGGCTGGGGGGACTATGGCTACACCTTC
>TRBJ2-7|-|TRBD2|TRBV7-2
CASSSRAGEASEQYF
TGTGCCAGCAGCTCTAGGGCGGGGGAGGCTAGCGAGCAGTACTTC
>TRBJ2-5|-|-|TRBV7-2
CASSLTWRGETQYF
TGTGCCAGCAGCTTAACATGGCGAGGGGAGACCCAGTACTTC
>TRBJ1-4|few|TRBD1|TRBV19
CASTYGTDKTKLFF
TGTGCCAGTACGTACGGGACAGATAAAACAAAACTGTTTTTT
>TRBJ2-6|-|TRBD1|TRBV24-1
CATNTGGAPGANVLTF
TGTGCCACCAATACAGGGGGCGCCCCTGGGGCCAACGTCCTGACTTTC
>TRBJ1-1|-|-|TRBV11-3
CASSLGQLAPQNTEAFF
TGTGCCAGCAGCTTAGGACAGCTTGCGCCGCAGAACACTGAAGCTTTCTTT
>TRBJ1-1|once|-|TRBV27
CASSLSQEHTEAFF
TGTGCCAGCAGTTTGTCCCAGGAACACACTGAAGCTTTCTTT
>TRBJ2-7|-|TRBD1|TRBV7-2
CASSSDRGEQYF
TGTGCCAGCAGCTCCGACAGGGGAGAGCAGTACTTC
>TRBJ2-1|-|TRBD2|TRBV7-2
CASSSSGDLSYNEQFF
TGTGCCAGCAGCTCTAGCGGGGACCTCTCCTACAATGAGCAGTTCTTC
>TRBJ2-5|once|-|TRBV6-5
CASRDTGKETQYF
TGTGCCAGCAGAGATACAGGGAAAGAGACCCAGTACTTC
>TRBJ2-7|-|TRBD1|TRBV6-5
CASSATGDSSYEQYF
TGTGCCAGCAGCGCAACAGGGGACAGCTCCTACGAGCAGTACTTC
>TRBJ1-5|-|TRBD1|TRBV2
CASRRTGSGPQHF
TGTGCCAGCAGGAGGACAGGGAGCGGGCCCCAGCATTTT
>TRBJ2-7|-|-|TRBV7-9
CASRRLGESSYEQYF
TGTGCCAGCAGGAGATTGGGCGAAAGCTCCTACGAGCAGTACTTC
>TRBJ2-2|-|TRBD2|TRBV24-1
CATGGSYRSGKNTGELFF
TGTGCCACCGGGGGGTCGTACCGTAGCGGGAAGAACACCGGGGAGCTGTTTTTT
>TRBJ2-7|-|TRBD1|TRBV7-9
CASSLTTGALGEQYF
TGTGCCAGCAGCTTAACTACAGGGGCCCTCGGAGAGCAGTACTTC
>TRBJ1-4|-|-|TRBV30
CAWKPLGDATNEKLFF
TGTGCCTGGAAACCGCTAGGCGATGCAACTAATGAAAAACTGTTTTTT
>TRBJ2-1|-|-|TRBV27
CASLLAGPQSSYNEQFF
TGTGCCAGCTTACTAGCCGGGCCCCAAAGCTCCTACAATGAGCAGTTCTTC
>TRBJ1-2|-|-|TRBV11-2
CASSLSTGRYGYTF
TGTGCCAGCAGCTTATCTACAGGAAGATATGGCTACACCTTC
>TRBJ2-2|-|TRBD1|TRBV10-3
CAISGTGGRDTGELFF
TGTGCCATCAGCGGTACAGGGGGTCGGGACACCGGGGAGCTGTTTTTT
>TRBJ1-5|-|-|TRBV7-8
CASSARAQGFNQPQHF
TGTGCCAGCAGCGCCCGGGCGCAGGGTTTTAATCAGCCCCAGCATTTT
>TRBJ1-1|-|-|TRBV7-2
CASSSGTEAFF
TGTGCCAGCAGCTCCGGCACTGAAGCTTTCTTT
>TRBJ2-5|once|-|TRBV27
CASSLLQMYQETQYF
TGTGCCAGCAGTTTGCTGCAGATGTACCAAGAGACCCAGTACTTC
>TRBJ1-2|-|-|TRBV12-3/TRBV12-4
CASSPGTWYTF
TGTGCCAGCAGCCCCGGGACTTGGTACACCTTC
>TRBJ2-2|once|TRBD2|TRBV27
CASSLSETSETGELFF
TGTGCCAGCAGTTTATCGGAAACTAGCGAGACCGGGGAGCTGTTTTTT
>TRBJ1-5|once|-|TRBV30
CAWSPPGYNQPQHF
TGTGCCTGGAGTCCCCCAGGGTACAATCAGCCCCAGCATTTT
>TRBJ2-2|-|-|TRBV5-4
CASSGDTENTGELFF
TGTGCCAGCAGTGGTGACACAGAAAACACCGGGGAGCTGTTTTTT
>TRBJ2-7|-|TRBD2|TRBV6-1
CASSERLGTSPYEQYF
TGTGCCAGCAGTGAGAGGCTCGGGACTAGCCCCTACGAGCAGTACTTC
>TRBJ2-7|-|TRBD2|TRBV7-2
CASSPGLAAYEQYF
TGTGCCAGCAGCCCGGGACTAGCGGCCTACGAGCAGTACTTC
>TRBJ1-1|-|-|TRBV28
CASSFSVNTEAFF
TGTGCCAGCAGTTTCTCGGTGAACACTGAAGCTTTCTTT
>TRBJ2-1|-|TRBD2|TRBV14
CASSQARGVNEQFF
TGTGCCAGCAGCCAAGCCCGGGGGGTTAATGAGCAGTTCTTC
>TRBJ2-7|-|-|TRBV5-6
CASSFRDSIEQYF
TGTGCCAGCAGCTTCCGGGATTCGATCGAGCAGTACTTC
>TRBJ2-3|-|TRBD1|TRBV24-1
CATGQDTDTQYF
TGTGCCACCGGACAGGACACAGATACGCAGTATTTT
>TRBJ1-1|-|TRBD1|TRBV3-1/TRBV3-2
CASSQGQGAAEAFF
TGTGCCAGCAGCCAGGGACAGGGGGCCGCTGAAGCTTTCTTT
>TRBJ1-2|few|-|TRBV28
CASSLQRGYTF
TGTGCCAGCAGTTTACAGAGGGGCTACACCTTC
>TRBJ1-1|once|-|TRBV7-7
CASSLAATADSEAFF
TGTGCTAGCAGCTTAGCGGCGACTGCGGATTCTGAAGCTTTCTTT